Shown below are 29 T cell receptor beta chains from a single sample sequenced in a study of regulatory T cells in long-lasting Graves disease. Both iRepertoire HTBI primers and Arm-PCR of CDR3 regions were used to build the TCR beta libraries. TCRdb itself ran the multiplex PCR reads through MiXCR, one entry per CDR3 protein. Of 520,000 or so distinct CDR3 sequences listed, 12% are singletons. The time point here: newly diagnosed GD, antithyroid drugs for less than 3 months. The TCR library was prepared using RNA isolated from PBMCs. Separately, the same data were catalogued under a study of T cells in Graves' hyperthyroidism and ophthalmopathy.

Specimen: peripheral blood mononuclear cells (PBMCs), collected at new diagnosis, from a patient treated with antithyroid drugs. The receptor source for this set is a woman aged 25-40 years with Graves disease.

In its sample, this clonotype was seen many times. The chain carries TRBV18 and TRBJ2-5; TRBD1 might be the D (5 bases). CDR1 KGHSH and CDR2 LQKENI come from the germline V gene. The CDR3 consists of 16 residues. Trimming removed 6 bases at V and 1 base at J, with 18 bases between. CDR3 DNA sequence: TGTGCCAGCTCCCAAGGGGCCAGGCCTATCCAAGAGACCCAGTACTTC. This sequence encodes CASSQGARPIQETQYF.

This clonotype turned up a few times. The rearrangement links TRBV19 to TRBJ2-2, with D possibly being TRBD2 (5 bases). The CDR3 extends over 15 amino acids. Deletions cut 4 bases from V and 0 bases from J, with 9 bases between. In germline, CDR1 is LNHDA, CDR2 SQIVND (reference sequence). DNA for the CDR3: TGTGCCAGTAGTACCGGGGTCGCGAACACCGGGGAGCTGTTTTTT. It yields the protein CASSTGVANTGELFF.

This clonotype was seen ten or more times. The chain joins TRBV11-2 to TRBJ2-3, with 14 bases aligning to TRBD2. The CDR3 contains 18 residues. With V trimmed by 5 bases and J by 2 bases, 9 bases remained unmatched. In germline, CDR1 is SGHAT, CDR2 FQNNGV. The CDR3 DNA sequence: TGTGCCAGCAGCCCGGGACTAGCGGGAGATGGGAACACAGATACGCAGTATTTT. Translating gives CASSPGLAGDGNTDTQYF.

This clonotype was detected many times. The chain combines TRBV2 with TRBJ1-5; TRBD1 agrees at 8 bases. The CDR3 is 15 amino acids. V was pared by 7 bases and J by 3 bases, with 8 bases of the junction left unmatched. Germline V gene lookup returns CDR1 SNHLY and CDR2 FYNNEI. The CDR3 DNA is TGTGCCAGCAAAAAGGGGGACAGGTACAATCAGCCCCAGCATTTT. It yields the protein CASKKGDRYNQPQHF.

Note on this clonotype: It differs at one base from a far larger clone, so likely a read error. This chain joins TRBV6-2 or TRBV6-3 and TRBJ2-7; 8 bases line up with TRBD1. V trimming: 5 bases; J trimming: 2 bases; junction bases outside the gene matches: 5. The germline V gene has CDR1 MNHEY and CDR2 SVGEGT. CDR3 length equals 14 residues. This CDR3 reads CASSEQGGPYEQYF. CDR3 coding DNA: TGTGCCAGCAGTGAACAGGGGGGTCCCTACGAGCAGTACTTC.

The chain links TRBV25-1 to TRBJ2-3; TRBD2 agrees at 10 bases. The germline V gene has CDR1 MGHDK and CDR2 SYGVNS. The CDR3 has 15 residues. V dropped 3 bases and J dropped 7; count of bases not matched to a gene: 7. The CDR3 spells CASSDASGRVNTQYF. CDR3 nucleotide sequence: TGTGCCAGCAGTGACGCTAGCGGGAGAGTAAATACGCAGTATTTT. Full variable domain (missing parts from reference TRBV25-1 and TRBJ2-3): EADIYQTPRYLVIGTGKKITLECSQTMGHDKMYWYQQDPGMELHLIHYSYGVNSTEKGDLSSESTVSRIRTEHFPLTLESARPSHTSQYLCASSDASGRVNTQYFGPGTRLTVL.

This clonotype was observed many times. The chain links TRBV28 to TRBJ2-3, with D possibly matching TRBD1 (5 bases). V was cut by 1 base and J by 4 bases, with 9 bases left in between. This CDR3 comprises 14 residues. Germline V CDR1 and CDR2: MDHEN, SYDVKM. CDR3 sequence (DNA): TGTGCCAGCAGTTTATCCCAGGGCGCAGATACGCAGTATTTT. Encoded protein: CASSLSQGADTQYF.

This clonotype was seen at least ten times. This sequence joins TRBV2 and TRBJ2-1; 7 bases are a match to TRBD1. This CDR3 comprises 13 residues. The trim removed 6 bases at V and 7 bases at J, leaving 6 bases unmatched. Germline CDR1 reads SNHLY; CDR2 reads FYNNEI. DNA of the CDR3: TGTGCCAGCAGGGACAGGTTACAAAATGAGCAGTTCTTC. It encodes CASRDRLQNEQFF. The full variable domain, rest sourced from reference TRBV2 and TRBJ2-1, is EPEVTQTPSHQVTQMGQEVILRCVPISNHLYFYWYRQILGQKVEFLVSFYNNEISEKSEIFDDQFSVERPDGSNFTLKIRSTKLEDSAMYFCASRDRLQNEQFFGPGTRLTVL.

This clonotype occurred many times. CDR3 protein: CASRPHTPGLAGYRGLDEQFF. DNA of the CDR3: TGTGCCAGTAGACCCCACACCCCGGGACTAGCGGGATACCGTGGTTTGGATGAGCAGTTCTTC. The V and J genes are TRBV19 and TRBJ2-1; TRBD2 agrees at 13 bases. CDR3 length equals 21 residues. V lost 6 bases, J lost 8 bases, and 25 bases stayed unmatched. The germline gives CDR1 LNHDA, CDR2 SQIVND (reference sequence).

This clonotype has at least ten counts. The V gene is TRBV6-2 or TRBV6-3, the J gene TRBJ1-2; D might be TRBD1 (5 bases). There are 14 residues in the CDR3. In germline, CDR1 is MNHEY, CDR2 SVGEGT. V was shortened by 6 bases and J by 4 bases, with 15 bases between the two germline ends. The CDR3 protein is CASRRDSGSYGYTF. The DNA for the CDR3 is TGTGCCAGCAGAAGAGACAGCGGCTCCTATGGCTACACCTTC.

In its sample, this clonotype was seen a few times. The chain uses TRBV3-1 and TRBJ1-4, with unresolved D. Germline CDR1 reads LGHDT; CDR2 reads YNNKEL (reference sequence). The CDR3 loop spans 12 amino acids. V lost 8 bases and J lost 13, with 17 bases in between. This CDR3 is CASGPSKGRLFF. The CDR3 nucleotides read TGTGCCAGCGGCCCATCCAAAGGAAGACTGTTTTTT.

This clonotype was counted many times. J is TRBJ2-7 and V is TRBV6-2 or TRBV6-3, with 8 bases identical to TRBD2. CDR3 size: 14 residues. The J segment lost 5 bases and the V segment lost 6 bases, leaving 9 bases of the junction unmatched. The V gene's germline CDR1 is MNHEY and CDR2 SVGEGT. The CDR3 DNA reads TGTGCCAGCAGCGAAAGCGGGAGTCTCCACGAGCAGTACTTC. Protein product: CASSESGSLHEQYF.

This clonotype has at least ten counts. The chain has TRBV12-3 or TRBV12-4 and TRBJ2-1, with 7 bases aligning to TRBD2. The junction had 9 bases not matched to a gene; V was cut back by 6 bases and J by 4 bases. The CDR3 contains 15 residues. The CDR3, as DNA: TGTGCCAGCAGCCCGCCGGGACTACATTACAATGAGCAGTTCTTC. Its translation is CASSPPGLHYNEQFF.

This clonotype showed up many times. The J gene is TRBJ2-7, the V gene TRBV20-1; TRBD2 matches at 11 bases. The ends lost 5 bases at V and 3 bases at J; junction bases unmatched: 9. The CDR3 sequence is 15 residues long. Germline values: CDR1 DFQATT, CDR2 SNEGSKA (reference sequence). CDR3 residues: CSARHLGLAGYEQYF. The CDR3 DNA sequence: TGCAGTGCTCGTCACCTCGGACTAGCGGGCTACGAGCAGTACTTC.

This clonotype was observed many times. The chain uses TRBV7-2 and TRBJ2-7, with D perhaps matching TRBD2 (5 bases). The CDR3 has 13 residues. V lost 1 base to trimming and J lost 3 bases, with 7 bases between them. Germline V gene data show CDR1 as SGHTA and CDR2 as FQGNSA. CDR3 nucleotides: TGTGCCAGCAGCTTAGGAGGACTCTACGAGCAGTACTTC. Amino acids: CASSLGGLYEQYF.

This clonotype has only a few counts. In nucleotides, the CDR3 is TGTGCCAGTAGTATAGATCATCAACGGGGTTCCTCCTACGAGCAGTACTTC. It encodes CASSIDHQRGSSYEQYF. The gene calls are TRBV19 and TRBJ2-7, with a weak D call TRBD2 (5 bases). Germline V lookup: CDR1 LNHDA, CDR2 SQIVND (reference sequence). Trimming cost V 0 bases and J 0 bases, with 15 bases left between them. The CDR3 spans 17 residues.

The CDR3 nucleotides read TGTGCCAGCCACCTTAGCCTCAATTCACCCCTCCACTTT. It is translated as CASHLSLNSPLHF. This sequence joins TRBV2 and TRBJ1-6; D not resolved. CDR1 is SNHLY and CDR2 is FYNNEI in the germline V gene. This CDR3 comprises 13 residues. V was cut by 8 bases and J by 7 bases, with 12 bases left in between.

This chain joins TRBV10-3 and TRBJ2-7; D is ambiguous. The germline CDR1 and CDR2 sequences are ENHRY and SYGVKD. The V end was cut by 2 bases, the J end by 3 bases, with 17 bases between. The CDR3 sequence is 16 residues long. The CDR3 region has the DNA TGTGCCATCAGTGAGGGGTCACAGCCCCCTGACTACGAGCAGTACTTC. Encoded protein: CAISEGSQPPDYEQYF.

This clonotype was observed at least ten times. The gene calls are TRBV2 and TRBJ1-5; 7 nucleotides agree with TRBD1. Germline CDR1 SNHLY, CDR2 FYNNEI. V was pared by 4 bases and J by 7 bases, with 13 bases of the junction left unmatched. The CDR3 has 16 residues. CDR3 residues: CASSGSLGQKVQPQHF. CDR3 DNA sequence: TGTGCCAGCAGTGGGTCCTTGGGACAGAAGGTCCAGCCCCAGCATTTT.

Turning to this clonotype: An end of the junction differs from the germline gene, which may be a read error. This chain links TRBV7-2 with TRBJ2-1; TRBD2 agrees at 14 bases. The CDR3 runs to 18 residues. CDR1 SGHTA and CDR2 FQGNSA come from the germline V gene. This CDR3 reads CASSLEYRLAGGPGEQSF. Here the CDR3 DNA reads TGTGCCAGCAGCTTAGAATATCGACTAGCGGGAGGGCCCGGTGAGCAGTCCTTC.

In regard to this clonotype: One base away lies a much larger clone, so this may be a sequencing read error. V and J are TRBV30 and TRBJ1-1; D is possibly TRBD1 (5 bases). CDR3 length: 13 residues. The germline V and J ends were trimmed by 4 bases and 3 bases, with 12 bases remaining between them. Germline CDR1 reads GTSNPN; CDR2 reads SVGIG (reference sequence). The CDR3 loop is CAWKQGRDTEAFF. CDR3 bases: TGTGCCTGGAAGCAGGGACGGGACACTGAAGCTTTCTTT.

This clonotype was seen many times. V gene TRBV12-3 or TRBV12-4 combines with J gene TRBJ2-1; TRBD1 agrees at 11 bases. V gave up 6 bases and J gave up 4 bases; unmatched junction bases: 8. This CDR3 spans 16 amino acids. The CDR3 sequence: CASSLGDRGSYNEQFF. The CDR3 DNA sequence: TGTGCCAGCAGCCTCGGGGACAGGGGGTCGTACAATGAGCAGTTCTTC.

This clonotype has a handful of counts. V gene TRBV25-1 combines with J gene TRBJ1-6, with D possibly matching TRBD1 (6 bases). With 6 bases removed from V and 3 bases from J, the gap between germline ends came to 12 bases. The V gene's germline CDR1 is MGHDK and CDR2 SYGVNS. The CDR3 spans 15 residues. CDR3 region: CASRDSKNYNSPLHF. CDR3 DNA: TGTGCCAGCAGGGACAGTAAGAACTATAATTCACCCCTCCACTTT.

The table lists this clonotype with many counts. This chain joins TRBV2 and TRBJ1-2; no reliable D call. The CDR3 extends over 11 amino acids. In germline, CDR1 is SNHLY, CDR2 FYNNEI. Trimming shortened V by 8 bases and J by 4 bases, and 8 bases separated the two germline ends. The CDR3, as DNA: TGTGCCAGCGGGCAGGTCTATGGCTACACCTTC. As protein: CASGQVYGYTF.

This clonotype was seen many times. At one boundary the junction diverges from the germline segment, which might be a read error. The chain employs TRBV15 and TRBJ1-4; D not certain. The CDR3 runs to 15 residues. The germline gives CDR1 LNHNV, CDR2 YYDKDF (reference sequence). CDR3 loop: CATSGELSANEKLFF. CDR3 nucleotide sequence: TGTGCCACCAGCGGAGAGTTAAGCGCTAATGAAAAACTGTTTTTT.

This clonotype occurred many times. The rearrangement links TRBV29-1 to TRBJ1-4; D may be TRBD1 (6 bases). CDR1 and CDR2 (germline): SQVTM, ANQGSEA. The CDR3 has 13 residues. V was shortened by 6 bases and J by 8 bases, with 16 bases between the two germline ends. CDR3 sequence (DNA): TGCAGCGTGGGGGCAGGGGCAAACGAAAAACTGTTTTTT. Amino acid sequence: CSVGAGANEKLFF.

This clonotype was counted at least ten times. J is TRBJ2-7 and V is TRBV27; 7 nucleotides match TRBD1. With 2 bases clipped from V and 3 bases from J, the junction kept 4 bases outside the gene matches. Germline assignment: CDR1 MNHEY and CDR2 SMNVEV (reference sequence). The CDR3 has 14 amino acids. For the CDR3, the DNA is TGTGCCAGCAGTTTAAAGACAGGGCTCTACGAGCAGTACTTC. Its protein is CASSLKTGLYEQYF.

In its sample, this clonotype was seen many times. The chain carries TRBV6-5 and TRBJ2-7, with no clear D. Germline V gives CDR1 MNHEY, CDR2 SVGAGI. Trimming took 0 bases from V and 6 from J, leaving 15 bases between them. The CDR3 totals 15 residues. CDR3 in amino acids: CASSYSDGYSGEQYF. CDR3 sequence (DNA): TGTGCCAGCAGTTACTCGGACGGGTATTCCGGCGAGCAGTACTTC.

The table lists this clonotype with many counts. The V call is TRBV20-1, the J call TRBJ2-7; 12 bases match TRBD2. Trimming at V came to 3 bases and at J to 3 bases, leaving 6 bases not matched to a gene. Germline CDR1 and CDR2: DFQATT and SNEGSKA (reference sequence). This CDR3 region has 15 residues. The CDR3 here is CSARELAGGIYEQYF. DNA for the CDR3: TGCAGTGCTAGGGAACTAGCGGGGGGTATCTACGAGCAGTACTTC.